These 11 T cell receptor beta chains were sequenced from one sample in a study of T cell repertoires in cytomegalovirus infection (dated by TCRdb to between 2018 and 2021). The run used an Illumina HiSeq 1500. The public reads were run again by TCRdb, first through fastp at Q25 and then through MiXCR, and only productive beta chains were kept. Records with the same CDR3 protein are collapsed into one entry carrying the most frequent genes and DNA. The sample yields 600,000 to 800,000 distinct CDR3 sequences; 24% were counted once. The top ten hold under 8.5% of the sample. The sample comprised CD8+ T cells from PBMCs. These receptors originate from a human donor in good health (CMV status not recorded). Some clones in this sample may be carry-over from other donors' samples.

This clonotype was counted between two and nine times. The gene calls are TRBV2 and TRBJ1-4; D gene unclear. The germline gives CDR1 SNHLY, CDR2 FYNNEI. The CDR3 consists of 12 residues. For the CDR3, the DNA is TGTGCGGAGGGCGCAACTAATGAAAAACTGTTTTTT. Protein product: CAEGATNEKLFF.

This clonotype came up a few times. The gene calls are TRBV6-5 and TRBJ2-3; D might be TRBD1 (6 bases). CDR3 size: 15 residues. Germline V CDR1 and CDR2: MNHEY, SVGAGI. Trimming shortened V by 5 bases and J by 2 bases, and 14 bases separated the two germline ends. CDR3 in amino acids: CASSRGTRHTDTQYF. The CDR3 bases are TGTGCCAGCAGTCGAGGGACACGACACACAGATACGCAGTATTTT.

This sequence joins TRBV2 and TRBJ2-7, with a weak D call TRBD1 (6 bases). Deletions cut 10 bases from V and 0 bases from J, with 16 bases between. The germline gives CDR1 SNHLY, CDR2 FYNNEI. This CDR3 is 14 amino acids long. CDR3 amino acids: CATTGLSGSYEQYV. DNA of the CDR3: TGTGCCACTACAGGGTTGTCTGGCTCCTACGAGCAGTACGTC.

This clonotype was seen once. The chain has TRBV6-1 and TRBJ1-5; D uncertain. CDR3 length: 14 amino acids. Looked up from germline, CDR1 is MNHNS and CDR2 is SASEGT. V lost 5 bases to trimming and J lost 6 bases, with 14 bases between them. CDR3 sequence reads: CASSPYFWGQPQHF. CDR3 DNA: TGTGCCAGCAGTCCGTACTTCTGGGGTCAGCCCCAGCATTTT.

This sequence joins TRBV6-8 and TRBJ2-5; 8 nucleotides agree with TRBD1. Germline CDR1 and CDR2: MNHGY and SAAAGT. The CDR3 has 12 amino acids. Germline trimming cut 8 bases from V and 7 bases from J; bases unmatched to any gene: 6. CDR3 sequence (DNA): TGTGCCAGCGTAGGACAGGGAAGGACCCAGTACTTC. It translates to CASVGQGRTQYF.

The sample holds one count of this clonotype. A far larger clone is off by one base, so a read error is likely. The chain combines TRBV7-6 with TRBJ1-1; D unresolved. Germline V gene data show CDR1 as SGHVS and CDR2 as FNYEAQ. This CDR3 comprises 13 residues. The CDR3 is CVSSVGGNTEAFF. CDR3 bases: TGTGTCAGCTCTGTAGGAGGGAACACTGAAGCTTTCTTT.

The chain joins TRBV6-2 or TRBV6-3 to TRBJ2-1; perhaps TRBD2 as D (7 bases). CDR1 MNHEY and CDR2 SVGEGT come from the germline V gene. V gave up 0 bases and J gave up 10 bases, with 13 bases separating them. The CDR3 has 14 amino acids. This CDR3 reads CASSYSGGQREQFF. The CDR3 coding sequence is TGTGCCAGCAGTTACTCCGGGGGGCAACGGGAGCAGTTCTTC.

As to this clonotype: A much larger clone lies a single base off, so this may be a read error. This chain links TRBV7-2 with TRBJ1-2, with D maybe TRBD1 (5 bases). Germline CDR1 and CDR2: SGHTA and FQGNSA. V lost 11 bases and J 8 bases, leaving 21 bases between the germline ends. CDR3 length equals 13 residues. In DNA, the CDR3 is TGTGCCGGCATCGAACCGGGGGGGATCGGCTACACCTTC. It codes for CAGIEPGGIGYTF.

This clonotype has only a few counts. The chain links TRBV12-3 or TRBV12-4 to TRBJ2-2; TRBD1 agrees at 7 bases. The V gene end was trimmed by 5 bases and the J gene end by 7 bases; junction bases not matched to a gene: 22. This CDR3 has 19 amino acids. In DNA, the CDR3 is TGTGCCAGCAGTCCCGCTCCGGGACAGAAGGTCCTAAGAGTCGGGGAGCTGTTTTTT. Its protein is CASSPAPGQKVLRVGELFF.

This clonotype was picked up a small number of times. This chain links TRBV27 with TRBJ2-6; D unclear. The CDR3 length is 19 residues. The germline V gene encodes CDR1 MNHEY and CDR2 SMNVEV (reference sequence). V was trimmed by 4 bases and J by 4 bases, leaving 23 bases between them. The CDR3 protein is CASSSLLEDPLGGANVLTF. The CDR3 region has the DNA TGTGCCAGCAGTTCCCTCCTTGAGGATCCGTTGGGGGGGGCCAACGTCCTGACTTTC.

This clonotype was observed at least ten times. This chain connects TRBV4-1 to TRBJ2-1; D might be TRBD1 (6 bases). The CDR3 length is 17 residues. V was trimmed by 3 bases and J by 5 bases, leaving 20 bases between them. Germline CDR1 and CDR2: MGHRA and YSYEKL. This chain's CDR3 is CASSQIPGTHQNNEQFF. DNA for the CDR3: TGCGCCAGCAGCCAGATTCCCGGGACACACCAGAACAATGAGCAGTTCTTC.